This TCR beta chain came from a study of T cell responses to AZD1222 COVID-19 vaccine. Overall study findings and caveats: Mostly white British, mostly female donors; authors suggested clonal diversity may be underestimated.

The data were produced by immunoSEQ multiplex PCR, yet TCRdb's version contains in-frame clones alone and is incomplete. The top ten clones hold roughly 12% of a sample with 90,000 to 150,000 clones, around nine tenths of them seen once. Concerning this clone: Its antigen is as yet unknown.

Germline assignment: CDR1 MNHEY and CDR2 SVGEGT. Trimming left V 5 bases short and J 3 bases short, with 29 bases between. There are 20 residues in the CDR3. The gene calls are TRBV6-2 or TRBV6-3 and TRBJ2-4; TRBD1 is a possible D gene (5 bases). The sample consisted of peripheral blood, taken on day 0 of AZD1222 vaccination. The TCR comes from an adult in good health. The DNA of the CDR3 is TGTGCCAGCAGTCCCACTCCCGTTCTCTTGGGGCAGGGTGTCAAAAACATTCAGTACTTC. Its translation: CASSPTPVLLGQGVKNIQYF.